One sample yielded the 6 T cell receptor beta chains listed below, sequenced in a study of cytotoxic CD8 clonotypes in ibrutinib-treated CLL. This table comes from immunoSEQ multiplex PCR, and its TCRdb copy is limited to in-frame clones, with some not included. The sample includes 50,000 to 75,000 clones, roughly 71% of them seen just once. Material: PBMCs, obtained after 12 months of ibrutinib treatment. Source of these receptors: a human donor with chronic lymphocytic leukemia.

This chain uses TRBV9 with TRBJ2-1; TRBD2 matches 16 bases. J was trimmed by 0 bases and V by 4 bases; bases with no gene match: 10. The germline V gene encodes CDR1 SGDLS and CDR2 YYNGEE. CDR3 length: 20 amino acids. CDR3 region: CASSRPTGLAGGSSYNEQFF. Here the CDR3 DNA reads TGTGCCAGCAGCCGACCTACGGGACTAGCGGGAGGGAGCTCCTACAATGAGCAGTTCTTC.

This clone occurred a few times. The rearrangement links TRBV5-4 to TRBJ2-7, with a tentative D call TRBD2 (6 bases). The germline V and J ends were trimmed by 4 bases and 2 bases, with 16 bases remaining between them. The length of the CDR3 is 15 residues. Germline V lookup: CDR1 SGHNT, CDR2 YYREEE (reference sequence). The CDR3 loop is CASSAGLKAAYEQYF. As DNA, the CDR3 is TGTGCCAGCAGCGCGGGACTCAAGGCCGCCTACGAGCAGTACTTC.

The rearrangement joins TRBV11-2 to TRBJ2-7; D remains ambiguous. Germline V gene data show CDR1 as SGHAT and CDR2 as FQNNGV. This CDR3 region has 13 residues. Trimming took off 5 bases at V and 3 bases at J, with 11 bases between the two ends. CDR3 amino acids: CASSNGRNYEQYF. Here the CDR3 DNA reads TGTGCCAGCAGCAACGGACGGAACTACGAGCAGTACTTC. The full variable domain, with the rest looked up from reference TRBV11-2 and TRBJ2-7, is EAGVAQSPRYKIIEKRQSVAFWCNPISGHATLYWYQQILGQGPKLLIQFQNNGVVDDSQLPKDRFSAERLKGVDSTLKIQPAKLEDSAVYLCASSNGRNYEQYFGPGTRLTVT.

The chain employs TRBV6-1 and TRBJ2-5; D tentatively reads TRBD1 or TRBD2 (5 bases each). This CDR3 spans 18 amino acids. V was cut by 2 bases and J by 1 base, with 20 bases left in between. The germline gives CDR1 MNHNS, CDR2 SASEGT. CDR3 in amino acids: CASSERQIGDGSQETQYF. The DNA of the CDR3 is TGTGCCAGCAGTGAAAGGCAAATTGGGGACGGCAGCCAAGAGACCCAGTACTTC.

The J gene is TRBJ2-7, the V gene TRBV7-9; 10 nucleotides match TRBD1. The CDR3 runs to 14 residues. Germline assignment: CDR1 SEHNR and CDR2 FQNEAQ (reference sequence). V dropped 0 bases and J dropped 7; count of bases not matched to a gene: 3. The CDR3 DNA reads as TGTGCCAGCAGCTTAGCGCGGACAGGGGGAGAGCAGTACTTC. Residues: CASSLARTGGEQYF.

The chain recombines TRBV28 with TRBJ2-7; D unclear. Germline CDR1 reads MDHEN; CDR2 reads SYDVKM. The CDR3 sequence is 12 residues long. Trimming removed 6 bases from V and 5 bases from J, with 11 bases in between. For the CDR3, the DNA is TGTGCCAGCAGCCCATACATGGACGAGCAGTACTTC. Translated, it gives CASSPYMDEQYF.